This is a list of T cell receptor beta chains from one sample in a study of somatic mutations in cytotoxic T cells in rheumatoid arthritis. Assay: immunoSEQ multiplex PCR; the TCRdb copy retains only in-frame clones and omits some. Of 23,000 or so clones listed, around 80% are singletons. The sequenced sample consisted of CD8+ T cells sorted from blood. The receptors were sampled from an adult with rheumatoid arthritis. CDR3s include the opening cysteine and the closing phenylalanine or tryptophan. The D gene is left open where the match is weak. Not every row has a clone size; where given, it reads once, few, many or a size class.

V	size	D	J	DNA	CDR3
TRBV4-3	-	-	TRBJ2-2	TGCGCCAGCAGCCTCCTAATCGCAGGGGCCGGGGAGCTGTTTTTT	CASSLLIAGAGELFF
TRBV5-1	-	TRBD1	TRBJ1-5	TGCGCCAGCAGCTTGGAGGGGACAGGGGGCAATCAGCCCCAGCATTTT	CASSLEGTGGNQPQHF
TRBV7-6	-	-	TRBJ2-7	TGTGCCAGCAGCTTAGGGGAGCCCTACGAGCAGTACTTC	CASSLGEPYEQYF
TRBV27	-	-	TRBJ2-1	TGTGCCAGCAGACCTCTTGCGAACGGGTTGTACAATGAGCAGTTCTTC	CASRPLANGLYNEQFF
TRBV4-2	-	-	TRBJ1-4	TGTGCCAGCAGCCAAGTGGGGGAGGAGTATGAAAAACTGTTTTTT	CASSQVGEEYEKLFF
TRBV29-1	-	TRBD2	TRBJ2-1	TGCAGCGTTGAGGGAGGGGCAGCCGTACCCTCCTACAATGAGCAGTTCTTC	CSVEGGAAVPSYNEQFF
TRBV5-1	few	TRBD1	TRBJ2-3	TGCGCCAGCAGCTCGGGACAGGGCCACACAGATACGCAGTATTTT	CASSSGQGHTDTQYF
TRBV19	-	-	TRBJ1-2	TGTGCCAGTAGGGCCGACAGCGGGTATGGCTACACCTTC	CASRADSGYGYTF
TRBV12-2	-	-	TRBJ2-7	TGTGCAAGTCGCTTAGCGGACACAGACCCCTACGAGCAGTACTTC	CASRLADTDPYEQYF
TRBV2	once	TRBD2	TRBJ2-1	TGTGCCAGCTTTTTGGGGGGGAACAATGAGCAGTTCTTC	CASFLGGNNEQFF
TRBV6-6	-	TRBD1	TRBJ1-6	TGTGCCAGCAGGTACGGGACAGGGAATTCACCCCTCCACTTT	CASRYGTGNSPLHF
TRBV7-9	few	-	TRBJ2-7	TGTGCCAGCAGCTTAGCGGCGGCCCAAGGCGACGAGCAGTACTTC	CASSLAAAQGDEQYF
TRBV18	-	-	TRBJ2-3	TGTGCCAGCTCACGCGACGGGGGGCGCGCAGATACGCAGTATTTT	CASSRDGGRADTQYF
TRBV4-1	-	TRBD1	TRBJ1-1	TGCGCCAGCAGCCTCTTCCCGACCGGGACAGGGGGGGAAGCTTTCTTT	CASSLFPTGTGGEAFF
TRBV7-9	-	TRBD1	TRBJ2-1	TGTGCCAGCAGCTCCGGACAGGGGGAAACACACAATGAGCAGTTCTTC	CASSSGQGETHNEQFF
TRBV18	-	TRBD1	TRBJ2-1	TGTGCCAGCTCAGGGGACAGGGAGTTCTTC	CASSGDREFF
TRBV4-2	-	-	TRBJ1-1	TGTGCCAGCAGCTCACAAAACGAGAGGAACACTGAAGCTTTCTTT	CASSSQNERNTEAFF
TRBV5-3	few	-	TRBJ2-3	TGTGCCAGAAGGCTGGGTAGGAGGGGGGATACGCAGTATTTT	CARRLGRRGDTQYF
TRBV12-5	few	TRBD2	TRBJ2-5	TGTGCTAGTGGGGATGCTAGCGGGGGGCCTCAAGAGACCCAGTACTTC	CASGDASGGPQETQYF
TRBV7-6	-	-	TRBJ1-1	TGTGCCAGCAGCTTAGGGACTCGCACTGAAGCTTTCTTT	CASSLGTRTEAFF
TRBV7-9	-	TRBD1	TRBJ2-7	TGTGCCAGCAGCACCGGGACAGGGGGACATGCGGGCGAGCAGTACTTC	CASSTGTGGHAGEQYF
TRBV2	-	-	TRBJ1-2	TGTGCCAGCAGTGAAGGGGCAGTGATTCTTCCTGGCTATGGCTACACCTTC	CASSEGAVILPGYGYTF
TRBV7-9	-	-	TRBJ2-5	TGTGCCAGCAGCTTAGGAGGTAGCGTTTGGTACCAAGAGACCCAGTACTTC	CASSLGGSVWYQETQYF
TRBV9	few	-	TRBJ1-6	TGTGCCAGCAGCGTAGGGGCAGGGAATTCACCCCTCCACTTT	CASSVGAGNSPLHF
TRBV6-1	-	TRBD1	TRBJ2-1	TGTGCCAGCAGTGAACCCCCGGGACAGGGGAACGATGAGCAGTTCTTC	CASSEPPGQGNDEQFF
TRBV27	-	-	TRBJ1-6	TGTGCCAGCAGTTTGTCGGGGAGCAATTCACCCCTCCACTTT	CASSLSGSNSPLHF
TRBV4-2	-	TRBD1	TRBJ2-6	TGTGCCAGCAGCCAAACAGGGGGCTCTGGGGCCAACGTCCTGACTTTC	CASSQTGGSGANVLTF
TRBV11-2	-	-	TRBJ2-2	TGTGCCAGCAGCTTACAAACAGATAACACCGGGGAGCTGTTTTTT	CASSLQTDNTGELFF
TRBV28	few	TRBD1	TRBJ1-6	TGTGCCATCAAGGGGGGGACAGACAATTCACCCCTCCACTTT	CAIKGGTDNSPLHF
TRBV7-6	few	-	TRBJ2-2	TGTGCCAGCAGCTCAACGGACCGGGACAAGGCCGGGGAGCTGTTTTTT	CASSSTDRDKAGELFF
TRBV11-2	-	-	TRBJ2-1	TGTGCCAGCAGCTTAGTTTGGGGGTCCCTGGGGAATGAGCAGTTCTTC	CASSLVWGSLGNEQFF
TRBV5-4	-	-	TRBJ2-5	TGTGCCAGCAGCTTGGTCGGCGGGGCCCGGGTGTCCCAGTACTTC	CASSLVGGARVSQYF
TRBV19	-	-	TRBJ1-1	TGTGCCAGTAGTATCCCGGACGGACTGAACACTGAAGCTTTCTTT	CASSIPDGLNTEAFF
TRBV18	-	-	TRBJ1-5	TGTGCCAGCTCCCCCCGAGGTGGCAATCAGCCCCAGCATTTT	CASSPRGGNQPQHF
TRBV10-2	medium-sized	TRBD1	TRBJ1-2	TGCGCCAGCAGTGTCGCTACCGGGACAGGAAACTATGGCTACACCTTC	CASSVATGTGNYGYTF